This TCR beta chain is from a study of T cells in Graves' hyperthyroidism and ophthalmopathy. The investigators amplified TCR beta CDR3 regions from RNA transcripts. A set of HTBI primers served as the primers for a first-round RT-PCR of the TCR CDR3. MiXCR was run by TCRdb on the multiplex PCR reads, yielding one entry per CDR3 protein. In the table there are a few hundred thousand distinct CDR3 sequences, roughly 45% of which are singletons. This clonotype was observed a few times. The CDR3 spans 11 residues. CDR1 is KGHDR and CDR2 is SFDVKD in the germline V gene. Trimming cost V 5 bases and J 17 bases, with 12 bases left between them.

The chain employs TRBV24-1 and TRBJ2-6; no clear D. Input material: peripheral blood or thyroid tissue (not recorded which). This clonotype originated in an adult woman with Graves' disease, either hyperthyroidism or ophthalmopathy (not recorded which). The CDR3 spells CATSGPRFMTF. The CDR3 bases are TGTGCCACCAGTGGTCCGCGATTCATGACTTTC.